The entry below gives a single TCR beta chain sequence along with its context. Its antigen is unknown. The split of CD4+ cells yielded CD45RA+ naive and CD45RA-negative memory subsets. The assay was immunoSEQ multiplex PCR, and TCRdb's table has in-frame clones only and misses some. The table has fewer than 2.5 million clones, under 95% seen once. This record belongs to a study of shared clonotypes between healthy human individuals. Study-level findings and limits: Despite large depth, sorted-subset datasets appeared incompletely sequenced.

Trimming took off 10 bases at V and 7 bases at J, with 19 bases between the two ends. Germline CDR1 and CDR2: LNHDA and SQIVND (reference sequence). The CDR3 length is 13 residues. This sequence joins TRBV19 and TRBJ1-1; D is possibly TRBD1 (6 bases). Specimen: naive CD4+ T cells from PBMCs. Documented subset: CD45RA+ positively selected. The TCR originated in a man younger than 30 in good health. Some clones in this sample may be carry-over from other donors' samples. The CDR3 sequence is CATYPRGQGEAFF. The CDR3 nucleotides are TGTGCCACCTATCCACGGGGGCAAGGTGAAGCTTTCTTT.